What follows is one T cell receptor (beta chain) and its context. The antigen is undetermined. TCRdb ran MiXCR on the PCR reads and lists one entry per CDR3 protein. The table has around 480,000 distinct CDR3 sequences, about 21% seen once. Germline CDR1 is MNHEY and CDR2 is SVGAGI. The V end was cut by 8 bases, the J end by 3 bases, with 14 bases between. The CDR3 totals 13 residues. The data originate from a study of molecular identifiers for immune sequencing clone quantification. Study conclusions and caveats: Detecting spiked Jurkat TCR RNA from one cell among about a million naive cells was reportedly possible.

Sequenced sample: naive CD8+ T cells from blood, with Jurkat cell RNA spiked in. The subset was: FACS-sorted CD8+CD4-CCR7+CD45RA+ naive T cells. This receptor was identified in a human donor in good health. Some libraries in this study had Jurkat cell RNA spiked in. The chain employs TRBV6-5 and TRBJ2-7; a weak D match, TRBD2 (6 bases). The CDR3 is CASPSAGYYEQYF. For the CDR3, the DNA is TGTGCCAGCCCCTCCGCGGGGTACTACGAGCAGTACTTC.